The clone carrying this T cell receptor (beta chain) was found a few times. The data derive from a study of naive and memory T cell subsets. This CDR3 comprises 15 residues. In germline, CDR1 is MNHEY, CDR2 SVGEGT. V lost 3 bases, J lost 1 base, and 10 bases lay in between. Four subsets defined by CD45RA and CD27 were sorted after CD3, CD4, CD8 and live/dead staining. Both TRBC1 and TRBC2 were covered by a beta constant-region primer of two equimolar oligonucleotides. The ligated cDNA underwent four PCR rounds using SP2 and nested alpha and beta constant-region primers. A 12-nucleotide UMI and the SP2 primer were added to the cDNA 3' end by oligonucleotide ligation. One entry per CDR3 protein, called by TCRdb with MiXCR from the UMI-ligation and nested PCR reads. This table has 95,000 to 150,000 distinct CDR3 sequences, approximately 37% appearing once.

The V call is TRBV6-2 or TRBV6-3, the J call TRBJ1-5; possible D gene TRBD1, 5 bases. This TCR was sampled from a human donor in good health. What was sequenced was central memory CD4+ T cells from blood. The CDR3 reads CASSYGWGSNQPQHF. DNA of the CDR3: TGTGCCAGCAGTTATGGGTGGGGCAGCAATCAGCCCCAGCATTTT.